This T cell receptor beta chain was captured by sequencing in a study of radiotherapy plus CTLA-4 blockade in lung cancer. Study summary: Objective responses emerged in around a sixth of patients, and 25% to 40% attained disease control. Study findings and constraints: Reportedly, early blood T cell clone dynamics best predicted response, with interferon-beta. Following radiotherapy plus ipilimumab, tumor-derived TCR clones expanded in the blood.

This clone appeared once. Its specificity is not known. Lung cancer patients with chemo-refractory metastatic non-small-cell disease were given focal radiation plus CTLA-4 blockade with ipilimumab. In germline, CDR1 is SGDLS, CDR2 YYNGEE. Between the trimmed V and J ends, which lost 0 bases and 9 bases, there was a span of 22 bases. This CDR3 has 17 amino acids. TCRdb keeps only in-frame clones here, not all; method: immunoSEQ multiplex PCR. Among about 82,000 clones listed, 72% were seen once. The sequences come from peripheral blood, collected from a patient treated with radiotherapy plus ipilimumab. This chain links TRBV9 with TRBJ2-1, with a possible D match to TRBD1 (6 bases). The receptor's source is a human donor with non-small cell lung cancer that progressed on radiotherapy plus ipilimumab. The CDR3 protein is CASSVDPQAGLGAEQFF. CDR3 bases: TGTGCCAGCAGCGTAGACCCTCAGGCAGGGTTGGGGGCTGAGCAGTTCTTC.